This paragraph reports one T cell receptor (delta chain). With only one base between it and a far larger clone, this is likely a read error. The same CDR3 is also encoded by other DNA sequences in this sample. The data were taken from a study of γδ T cells in repeated Plasmodium falciparum infection. V shed 2 bases, J shed 0 bases, and the junction held 37 bases outside the gene matches. Germline assignment: CDR1 TSWWSYY and CDR2 QGS. CDR3 length: 27 residues. Gammadelta T cells were flow-sorted from PBMC into Vgamma9/Vdelta2+ and Vdelta2-negative populations for bulk analysis. TCRdb re-called clones from the multiplex PCR reads using CATT. The sample has 50,000 to 55,000 delta-chain clones, approximately 1.8% seen once.

The chain uses TRDV1 and TRDJ1, with 9 bases matching TRDD3. Since TCRdb gives no J gene, matching the DNA to germline was used here to assign it. The sequencing sample was made of gamma-delta T cells from blood. The TCR sequence derives from a pool of human donors (malaria-infected and uninfected, not separated). For the CDR3, the DNA is TGTGCTCTTGGGGAATCCCAATACCCCCGAATTCGTTGGGGGATAGACCCCGGCCGGAGATACACCGATAAACTCATCTTT. Protein product: CALGESQYPRIRWGIDPGRRYTDKLIF.